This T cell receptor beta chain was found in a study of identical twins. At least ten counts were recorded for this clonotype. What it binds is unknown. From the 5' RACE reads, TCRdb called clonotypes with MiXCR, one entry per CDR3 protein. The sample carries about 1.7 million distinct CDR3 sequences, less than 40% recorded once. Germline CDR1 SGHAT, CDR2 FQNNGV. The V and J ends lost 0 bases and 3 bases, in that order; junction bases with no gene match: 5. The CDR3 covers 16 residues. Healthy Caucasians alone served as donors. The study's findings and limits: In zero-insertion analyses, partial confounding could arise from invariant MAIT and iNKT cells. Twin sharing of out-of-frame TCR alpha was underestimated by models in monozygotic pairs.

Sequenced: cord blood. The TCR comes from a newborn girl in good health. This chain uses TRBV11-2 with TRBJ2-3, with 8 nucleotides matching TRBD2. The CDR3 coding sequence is TGTGCCAGCAGCTTAGACGGCGGGGGGAGAACAGATACGCAGTATTTT. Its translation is CASSLDGGGRTDTQYF.